The present TCR beta chain was sequenced within a study of blood T cell repertoires in COVID-19. Whole-study context: The United States, Italy and Spain were the sources of the acute and convalescent COVID-19 samples.

Using immunoSEQ multiplex PCR, the repertoire was profiled, and TCRdb retains in-frame clones only, with some absent. The sample has fewer than 250,000 clones; roughly 82% are singletons. The Seattle site enrolled patients during active infection and followed them longitudinally. The sample taken for sequencing was peripheral blood. The receptor's source is a woman older than 75 with COVID-19, enrolled during active disease.

The CDR3 here is CAISESSTATEAFF. CDR3 sequence (DNA): TGTGCCATCAGTGAGTCGTCGACAGCCACTGAAGCTTTCTTT. The rearrangement links TRBV10-3 to TRBJ1-1; a possible D gene is TRBD1 (5 bases). CDR1 and CDR2 from the germline V gene are ENHRY and SYGVKD. With 0 bases removed from V and 4 bases from J, the gap between germline ends came to 9 bases. This CDR3 comprises 14 residues.